These 6 T cell receptor beta chains came from one sample sequenced in a study of cytomegalovirus exposure and HLA in healthy donors. The PCR was carried out with 60 Vbeta primers and 13 Jbeta primers. Only in-frame clones appear in the TCRdb table, and some are missing; sequencing was by immunoSEQ multiplex PCR. The sample holds about 140,000 clones, 60% to 85% seen once. Material: PBMCs. The receptors originated from a male donor in good health and CMV-seronegative.

The J gene is TRBJ1-1, the V gene TRBV19; D not resolved. Germline V CDR1 and CDR2: LNHDA, SQIVND (reference sequence). The CDR3 is 13 residues long. The ends were cut back, 11 bases at V and 1 base at J, with 14 bases in the middle. CDR3 residues: CAAEGRGNTEAFF. The CDR3 region has the DNA TGTGCCGCAGAAGGACGGGGGAACACTGAAGCTTTCTTT.

A word on this clone: Different DNA sequences within this sample yield the same CDR3. The chain employs TRBV5-1 and TRBJ1-5; 9 nucleotides line up with TRBD1. The V segment lost 3 bases and the J segment 4 bases; nucleotides outside the gene matches: 2. This CDR3 has 14 residues. Germline CDR1 SGHRS, CDR2 YFSETQ. CDR3 residues: CASSWGTGNQPQHF. The CDR3, as DNA: TGCGCCAGCAGCTGGGGGACAGGGAATCAGCCCCAGCATTTT.

The gene calls are TRBV4-1 and TRBJ1-2; 11 bases fit TRBD1. This CDR3 contains 14 residues. The germline V gene encodes CDR1 MGHRA and CDR2 YSYEKL. J gave up 6 bases and V 5 bases, and 5 bases lay outside the gene matches. The CDR3: CASSGTGGLDGYTF. The DNA for the CDR3 is TGCGCCAGCAGCGGGACAGGGGGGCTCGATGGCTACACCTTC.

The CDR3 protein is CASSQGDSLNEKLFF. The CDR3 nucleotides read TGTGCCAGCAGCCAAGGGGACAGCCTAAATGAAAAACTGTTTTTT. V usage is TRBV4-2 and J usage is TRBJ1-4; 7 nucleotides match TRBD1. The V gene end was trimmed by 1 base and the J gene end by 5 bases; junction bases not matched to a gene: 4. The CDR3 is 15 amino acids. Germline CDR1 and CDR2: LGHNA and YNFKEQ.

Worth noting for this clone: The same CDR3 arises from other DNA sequences in this sample as well. This chain connects TRBV5-1 to TRBJ2-7; 8 bases are shared with TRBD2. J gave up 3 bases and V 5 bases, and 10 bases lay outside the gene matches. The length of the CDR3 is 15 residues. From germline, CDR1 is SGHRS and CDR2 YFSETQ. The CDR3 protein is CASSRGVGLDYEQYF. In DNA, the CDR3 is TGCGCCAGCAGTCGGGGCGTGGGACTAGACTACGAGCAGTACTTC.

This chain uses TRBV11-3 with TRBJ2-3; 10 nucleotides match TRBD1. The CDR3 has 15 amino acids. After removal of 2 bases from V and 3 bases from J, the junction contained 2 bases not matched to a gene. The germline V gene encodes CDR1 SGHNT and CDR2 YENEEA. CDR3: CASSLRTGGTDTQYF. Here the CDR3 DNA reads TGTGCCAGCAGCTTACGGACAGGGGGGACAGATACGCAGTATTTT.